The 12 T cell receptor beta chains presented below share a single source sample, sequenced in a study of early T cells in non-severe SARS-CoV-2 infection. One entry per CDR3 protein, called by TCRdb with MiXCR from the 5' RACE reads. This table holds some 71,000 distinct CDR3 sequences, roughly 15% found once. Sequencing was performed on whole blood. The source of these receptors is an adult who was a healthcare worker with PCR-confirmed SARS-CoV-2 infection or an uninfected control (not recorded which).

CDR3 sequence (DNA): TGTGCCAGCAGCTTAGTAGGGAGTACCTATGAGCAGTTCTTC. It translates to CASSLVGSTYEQFF. The rearrangement joins TRBV7-2 to TRBJ2-1, with D tentatively TRBD2 (5 bases). Germline CDR1 SGHTA, CDR2 FQGNSA. Trimming stripped 1 base from V and 8 bases from J, with 12 bases between. The CDR3 is 14 residues long. Full variable domain (missing parts from reference TRBV7-2 and TRBJ2-1): GAGVSQSPSNKVTEKGKDVELRCDPISGHTALYWYRQSLGQGLEFLIYFQGNSAPDKSGLPSDRFSAERTGGSVSTLTIQRTQQEDSAVYLCASSLVGSTYEQFFGPGTRLTVL.

In its sample, this clonotype was seen many times. The chain couples TRBV7-2 to TRBJ2-1; D gene uncertain. Trimming left V 3 bases short and J 4 bases short, with 10 bases between. Per the germline V gene, CDR1 is SGHTA and CDR2 is FQGNSA. The CDR3 is 14 amino acids. The CDR3 coding sequence is TGTGCCAGCAGCTTGGATCCAAATTACAATGAGCAGTTCTTC. Protein: CASSLDPNYNEQFF.

Ten or more counts support this clonotype. This chain uses TRBV6-4 with TRBJ2-1, with 8 bases that match TRBD1. CDR1 is MRHNA and CDR2 is SNTAGT in the germline V gene. J lost 8 bases, V lost 5 bases, and 11 bases had no gene match. CDR3 length: 15 residues. The DNA for the CDR3 is TGTGCCAGCAGTCAAGGACAGGGAATGGTGGATGAGCAGTTCTTC. It is translated as CASSQGQGMVDEQFF.

The chain carries TRBV6-1 and TRBJ2-1; possible D gene TRBD1, 6 bases. V shed 10 bases and J shed 4 bases, with 20 bases lying between them. CDR1 is MNHNS, CDR2 SASEGT, per germline. This CDR3 region has 15 residues. The CDR3 region has the DNA TGTGCCACCAGGGGTTGGGACAAACCTTACAATGAGCAGTTCTTC. It translates to CATRGWDKPYNEQFF.

In this sample, this clonotype turned up once. The chain combines TRBV28 with TRBJ1-2; D gene ambiguous. With 6 bases removed from V and 6 bases from J, the gap between germline ends came to 11 bases. CDR1 is MDHEN and CDR2 is SYDVKM in the germline V gene. The CDR3 is 12 amino acids. The CDR3 nucleotides are TGTGCCAGCAGCCCCTTATGGGATGGCTACACCTTC. It translates to CASSPLWDGYTF.

The chain employs TRBV30 and TRBJ1-2, with 8 positions matching TRBD1. V lost 5 bases and J lost 7; bases outside the gene matches: 12. The length of the CDR3 is 14 residues. Germline V CDR1 and CDR2: GTSNPN, SVGIG (reference sequence). CDR3: CAWARDRNRGGYTF. The CDR3, as DNA: TGTGCCTGGGCCCGGGACAGGAACCGCGGTGGCTACACCTTC.

In its sample, this clonotype was seen a few times. The rearrangement links TRBV6-5 to TRBJ2-5; 7 nucleotides agree with TRBD1. V trimming: 6 bases; J trimming: 5 bases; junction bases outside the gene matches: 3. The V gene's germline CDR1 is MNHEY and CDR2 SVGAGI. The CDR3 sequence is 12 residues long. The CDR3 sequence is CASSPGGETQYF. The CDR3 DNA reads as TGTGCCAGCAGCCCAGGGGGTGAGACCCAGTACTTC.

This clonotype showed up just a few times. The genes are TRBV10-3 and TRBJ1-1; no clear D. The CDR3 spans 14 residues. V gave up 3 bases and J gave up 4 bases, with 12 bases separating them. Germline assignment: CDR1 ENHRY and CDR2 SYGVKD. CDR3 in DNA: TGTGCCATCAGTGAAGGGTCCCTACCCACTGAAGCTTTCTTT. It encodes CAISEGSLPTEAFF.

The chain recombines TRBV28 with TRBJ2-7; 7 bases agree with TRBD1. The CDR3 is 14 amino acids. The V gene's germline CDR1 is MDHEN and CDR2 SYDVKM. V lost 3 bases, J lost 2 bases, and 4 bases stayed unmatched. The CDR3 nucleotides are TGTGCCAGCAGTTTGACAGGGACCCCCTACGAGCAGTACTTC. This codes for CASSLTGTPYEQYF.

This clonotype was seen more than once but under ten times. The gene calls are TRBV6-1 and TRBJ1-2, with TRBD1 as a possible D gene (6 bases). There are 14 residues in the CDR3. Germline lookup yields CDR1 MNHNS and CDR2 SASEGT. The ends were cut back, 1 base at V and 7 bases at J, with 13 bases in the middle. The CDR3 loop reads CASSEGSGHLGYTF. CDR3 sequence (DNA): TGTGCCAGCAGTGAAGGTTCGGGACACCTTGGCTACACCTTC.

This clonotype was observed a few times. The V gene is TRBV11-2, the J gene TRBJ2-7; possible D gene TRBD2, 5 bases. CDR1 SGHAT and CDR2 FQNNGV come from the germline V gene. The CDR3 loop spans 16 amino acids. V was pared by 8 bases and J by 2 bases, with 22 bases between. The CDR3 region is CASRPGRGQPPYEQYF. The CDR3 bases are TGTGCCAGCCGCCCTGGACGGGGTCAACCCCCCTACGAGCAGTACTTC.

The V gene is TRBV6-5, the J gene TRBJ2-3, with D uncertain. This CDR3 has 18 residues. Trimming removed 4 bases from V and 0 bases from J, with 20 bases in between. Germline values: CDR1 MNHEY, CDR2 SVGAGI. CDR3 residues: CASSSSSFTLPSTDTQYF. Written as DNA, the CDR3 is TGTGCCAGCAGTTCCTCTAGTTTTACGTTACCTAGCACAGATACGCAGTATTTT.